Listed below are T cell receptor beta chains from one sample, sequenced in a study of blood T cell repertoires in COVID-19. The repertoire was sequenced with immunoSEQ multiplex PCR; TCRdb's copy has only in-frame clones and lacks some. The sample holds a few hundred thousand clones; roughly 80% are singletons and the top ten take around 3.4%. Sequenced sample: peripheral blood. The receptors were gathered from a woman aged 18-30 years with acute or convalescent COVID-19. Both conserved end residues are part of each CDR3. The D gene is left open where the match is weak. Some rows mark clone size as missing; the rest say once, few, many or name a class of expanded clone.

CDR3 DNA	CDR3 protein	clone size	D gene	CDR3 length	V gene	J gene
TGTGCCAGCAGCCGAGAGTCCTACGAGCAGTACTTC	CASSRESYEQYF	-	-	12	TRBV11-2	TRBJ2-7
TGTGCCAGCAGCCCGCGGACTAGCGGGCCAGACTCCTACGAGCAGTACTTC	CASSPRTSGPDSYEQYF	-	TRBD2	17	TRBV11-2	TRBJ2-7
TGTGCCAGTAGTCCAAACCCGACAGGGAACACTGAAGCTTTCTTT	CASSPNPTGNTEAFF	-	-	15	TRBV19	TRBJ1-1
TGCGCCAGCAGGGGGTTCGGACTAGCGGGAGCTGGCACAGATACGCAGTATTTT	CASRGFGLAGAGTDTQYF	-	TRBD2	18	TRBV10-2	TRBJ2-3
TGTGCCATCAGTGAGAGCGTAGGGACTAGCGGGAGAGGGTCAGATACGCAGTATTTT	CAISESVGTSGRGSDTQYF	-	TRBD2	19	TRBV10-3	TRBJ2-3
TGTGCCAGCAACCGAGGACAGGTTGCCTACGAGCAGTACTTC	CASNRGQVAYEQYF	-	TRBD1	14	TRBV6-4	TRBJ2-7
TGTGCCATGTCAGGGTTGAACACTGAAGCTTTCTTT	CAMSGLNTEAFF	few	-	12	TRBV10-3	TRBJ1-1
TGTGCCAGCAGCGTCCCGGATACGCAGTATTTT	CASSVPDTQYF	-	-	11	TRBV6-2/TRBV6-3	TRBJ2-3
TGTGCCTGGGGCCCCGGTGCGGGAGTCGCAGATACGCAGTATTTT	CAWGPGAGVADTQYF	-	TRBD2	15	TRBV30	TRBJ2-3
TGTGCCAGCAGTTACTCCGACAGGGGCGGCGAGCAGTACTTC	CASSYSDRGGEQYF	-	TRBD1	14	TRBV6-5	TRBJ2-7
TGTGCCAGCAGCTTAGATTTCCAGGTCTCCTACAATGAGCAGTTCTTC	CASSLDFQVSYNEQFF	-	-	16	TRBV7-2	TRBJ2-1
TGTGCCAGCAGCGAAAAGGAGGTTCAAGAGACCCAGTACTTC	CASSEKEVQETQYF	-	-	14	TRBV9	TRBJ2-5
TGTGCCAGCAGCGTTGACCAGGGGTGGGTCTACGAGCAGTACTTC	CASSVDQGWVYEQYF	-	-	15	TRBV9	TRBJ2-7
TGTGCCAGCAGTACCCCAGCTGAAGCTTTCTTT	CASSTPAEAFF	-	-	11	TRBV25-1	TRBJ1-1
TGTGCCAGCAGTTTAAGGGGGGGGTCAGATACGCAGTATTTT	CASSLRGGSDTQYF	-	-	14	TRBV27	TRBJ2-3
TGTGCCAGCAGCTTTGGGGTTGGGAGTGAAGCTTTCTTT	CASSFGVGSEAFF	few	-	13	TRBV7-6	TRBJ1-1
TGCGCCAGCAGCTTGTTGGGAGGTTCGGGGAATGAGCAGTTCTTC	CASSLLGGSGNEQFF	-	-	15	TRBV5-1	TRBJ2-1
TGTGCCAGCAGCTGGGGGGCCTACGAGCAGTACTTC	CASSWGAYEQYF	-	-	12	TRBV12-3/TRBV12-4	TRBJ2-7
TGTGCCAGCAGTTGGACAGGGTGGGGGACCTACGAGCAGTACTTC	CASSWTGWGTYEQYF	-	TRBD1	15	TRBV6-2/TRBV6-3	TRBJ2-7
TGTGCCAGCAGTCCCGATTTTAGCGGGGTAATTGGAGCTTTCTTT	CASSPDFSGVIGAFF	few	-	15	TRBV6-5	TRBJ1-1
TGTGCCAGCAGCCCATCGAACACCGGGGAGCTGTTTTTT	CASSPSNTGELFF	-	-	13	TRBV7-6	TRBJ2-2
TGTGCCAGCAGTAACCCCTTAGGGGGGGATAATTCACCCCTCCACTTT	CASSNPLGGDNSPLHF	-	-	16	TRBV7-2	TRBJ1-6
TGTGCCAGCAGCAAGCTAGGGGGCAATGAGCAGTTCTTC	CASSKLGGNEQFF	-	-	13	TRBV7-9	TRBJ2-1
TGTGCCAGCAGCTCTTCGACTAGCTCCAATGAGCAGTTCTTC	CASSSSTSSNEQFF	-	TRBD2	14	TRBV7-9	TRBJ2-1
TGTGCCAGCAGTTTTGCCCATCCTAGCGGGAGGAACAATGAGCAGTTCTTC	CASSFAHPSGRNNEQFF	-	TRBD2	17	TRBV6-2/TRBV6-3	TRBJ2-1
TGTGCCAGCATTGCACCTCGGGGAGGGGGCAATGAGCAGTTCTTC	CASIAPRGGGNEQFF	-	-	15	TRBV28	TRBJ2-1
TGTGCCAGCAGTGATTTAGGGGCAGGGGGCGAAGAAAAACTGTTTTTT	CASSDLGAGGEEKLFF	-	TRBD1	16	TRBV25-1	TRBJ1-4
TGTGCCAGCAGGGCCGGGACAGGCCCTGCCTACGAGCAGTACTTC	CASRAGTGPAYEQYF	once	TRBD1	15	TRBV2	TRBJ2-7
TGTGCCAGCTCCCTCGGGACAGGCTTCACCGGGGAGCTGTTTTTT	CASSLGTGFTGELFF	-	TRBD1	15	TRBV18	TRBJ2-2
TGTGCCAGCAAGGACAGTCCAAGCTATGACTACACCTTC	CASKDSPSYDYTF	-	-	13	TRBV19	TRBJ1-2
TGTGCCAGCAGCCAAGATGGTGGCAAATTCCAGTTCTCTGGGGCCAACGTCCTGACTTTC	CASSQDGGKFQFSGANVLTF	-	-	20	TRBV3-1/TRBV3-2	TRBJ2-6
TGTGCCAGCAGCTCAGGGTGGCAGGGGGCCCACGAGCAGTACTTC	CASSSGWQGAHEQYF	-	TRBD1	15	TRBV11-2	TRBJ2-7
TGTGCCAGCAGCGCCAGGGGAGGGCCTGAAGCTTTCTTT	CASSARGGPEAFF	-	-	13	TRBV7-9	TRBJ1-1
TGTGCCAGCAGCTGTGGGAGGGGGGCCTCCTACAATGAGCAGTTCTTC	CASSCGRGASYNEQFF	-	-	16	TRBV5-5	TRBJ2-1
TGTGCCAGCAGTTTATGGCTAGGGGTGGATGAGCAGTTCTTC	CASSLWLGVDEQFF	-	-	14	TRBV27	TRBJ2-1
TGTGCCAGCAGAAGGACAGGGGGCAATCAGCCCCAGCATTTT	CASRRTGGNQPQHF	-	TRBD1	14	TRBV27	TRBJ1-5
TGTGCCTGGACCGGGACAGGGGGTAATGAAAAACTGTTTTTT	CAWTGTGGNEKLFF	-	TRBD1	14	TRBV30	TRBJ1-4
TGTGCCTGGAGTGCTCTGGGACTAGCTCAGCGTGAGCAGTTCTTC	CAWSALGLAQREQFF	-	TRBD2	15	TRBV30	TRBJ2-1
TGTGCCACCAGCAGAGGGGACAGGTCCTACGAGCAGTACTTC	CATSRGDRSYEQYF	-	TRBD1	14	TRBV15	TRBJ2-7
TGTGCCAGCAGCTTACAGGCCATCGTGGATTCACCCCTCCACTTT	CASSLQAIVDSPLHF	-	-	15	TRBV7-2	TRBJ1-6
TGTGCCAGCTCACCCTTGACAGGGCAACAAGGATCTGGGGCCAACGTCCTGACTTTC	CASSPLTGQQGSGANVLTF	-	TRBD1	19	TRBV18	TRBJ2-6
TGTGCCAGCAGGACCTTCGGGGGGGTACAGGACGGCTACACCTTC	CASRTFGGVQDGYTF	-	-	15	TRBV6-6	TRBJ1-2
TGTGCCACCAGCAGAGCGGGACAGATAAACTATGGCTACACCTTC	CATSRAGQINYGYTF	-	TRBD1	15	TRBV15	TRBJ1-2
TGCGCCAGCAGCTCAAAACCGGGACTAGCTGGCTACGAGCAGTACTTC	CASSSKPGLAGYEQYF	-	TRBD2	16	TRBV5-1	TRBJ2-7
TGTGCCAGCAGCCGTTTTTTGGGGGAGGGCAATCAGCCCCAGCATTTT	CASSRFLGEGNQPQHF	-	-	16	TRBV7-9	TRBJ1-5
TGTGCCAGCAGCAGTGGGGGCCCCTACGAGCAGTACTTC	CASSSGGPYEQYF	-	-	13	TRBV25-1	TRBJ2-7
TGTGCCAGCAGCTTAGCTCAGGGTGGAGGCTACACCTTC	CASSLAQGGGYTF	-	-	13	TRBV7-2	TRBJ1-2
TGTGCCAGCAGCTTGGTTCCAGCGGGGGGCGCGGCTCAATGGGAGCAGTTCTTC	CASSLVPAGGAAQWEQFF	-	TRBD2	18	TRBV5-6	TRBJ2-1
TGTGCCAGCAGCTACACGACTAGCGGGAACTACGAGCAGTACTTC	CASSYTTSGNYEQYF	-	TRBD2	15	TRBV5-6	TRBJ2-7
TGCGCCAGCAGCCAAGGGCCTGAAGCTTTCTTT	CASSQGPEAFF	-	-	11	TRBV4-3	TRBJ1-1
TGTGCCACCGTTCAGTCTAACGTAGCGGGAGTTCTGGGCAATGAGCAGTTCTTC	CATVQSNVAGVLGNEQFF	-	TRBD2	18	TRBV15	TRBJ2-1
TGTGCCAGCAGTCCCACGAGACTAGCGGGAGTATATGGAGATACGCAGTATTTT	CASSPTRLAGVYGDTQYF	-	TRBD2	18	TRBV6-2/TRBV6-3	TRBJ2-3
TGTGCCAGCAGTCAAATAGCCTGGGAGGGGATCCAAGAGACCCAGTACTTC	CASSQIAWEGIQETQYF	-	TRBD2	17	TRBV27	TRBJ2-5
TGTGCCAGCAGTTCGGGTTCATATAGCAATCAGCCCCAGCATTTT	CASSSGSYSNQPQHF	-	-	15	TRBV27	TRBJ1-5
TGTGCCAGTAGTCCGGGCAGCGGGGCGACCCAGTACTTC	CASSPGSGATQYF	-	TRBD2	13	TRBV19	TRBJ2-5
TGTGCCAGTAGTATGGGCGGGGACTACAATGAGCAGTTCTTC	CASSMGGDYNEQFF	few	-	14	TRBV19	TRBJ2-1
TGTGCCAGCAGCCAGGTCGGACGAATACAGGGTCGCAATCAGCCCCAGCATTTT	CASSQVGRIQGRNQPQHF	few	-	18	TRBV7-9	TRBJ1-5
TGTGCCAGCTCTAGCGGGAGGGCCTACAATGAGCAGTTCTTC	CASSSGRAYNEQFF	-	TRBD2	14	TRBV14	TRBJ2-1
TGTGCCAGCAGTTACTCGATGGGGCAGTTCGAGCAGTACTTC	CASSYSMGQFEQYF	-	-	14	TRBV6-5	TRBJ2-7
TGTGCCAGTAGTATAGTGGGAGCCTACGAGCAGTACTTC	CASSIVGAYEQYF	-	-	13	TRBV19	TRBJ2-7